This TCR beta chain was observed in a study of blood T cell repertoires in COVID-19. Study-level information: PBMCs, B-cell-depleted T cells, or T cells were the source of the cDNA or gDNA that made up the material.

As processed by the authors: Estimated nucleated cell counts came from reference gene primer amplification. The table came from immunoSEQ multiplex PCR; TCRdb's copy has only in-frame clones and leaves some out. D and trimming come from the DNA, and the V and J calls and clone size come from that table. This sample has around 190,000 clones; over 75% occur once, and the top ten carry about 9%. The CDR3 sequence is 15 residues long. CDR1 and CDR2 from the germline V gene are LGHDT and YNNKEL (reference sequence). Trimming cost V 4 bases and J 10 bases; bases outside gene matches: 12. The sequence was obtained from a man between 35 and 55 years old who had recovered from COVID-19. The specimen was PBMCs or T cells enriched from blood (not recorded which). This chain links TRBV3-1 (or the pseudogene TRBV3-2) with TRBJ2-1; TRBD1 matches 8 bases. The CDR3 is CASSLRDRYVREQFF. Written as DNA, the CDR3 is TGTGCCAGCAGCCTCCGGGACAGGTATGTAAGAGAGCAGTTCTTC.